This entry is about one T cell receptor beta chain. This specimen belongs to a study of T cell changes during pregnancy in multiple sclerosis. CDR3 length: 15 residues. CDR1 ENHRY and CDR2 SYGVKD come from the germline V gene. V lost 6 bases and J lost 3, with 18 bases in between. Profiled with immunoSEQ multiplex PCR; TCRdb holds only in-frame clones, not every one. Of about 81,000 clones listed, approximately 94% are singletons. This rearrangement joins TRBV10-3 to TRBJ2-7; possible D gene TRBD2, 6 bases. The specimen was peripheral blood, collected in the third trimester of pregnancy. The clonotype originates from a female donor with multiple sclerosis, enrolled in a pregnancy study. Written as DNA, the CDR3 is TGTGCCATCAGCGAGACCCGCGGGGCTAACTACGAGCAGTACTTC. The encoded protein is CAISETRGANYEQYF.